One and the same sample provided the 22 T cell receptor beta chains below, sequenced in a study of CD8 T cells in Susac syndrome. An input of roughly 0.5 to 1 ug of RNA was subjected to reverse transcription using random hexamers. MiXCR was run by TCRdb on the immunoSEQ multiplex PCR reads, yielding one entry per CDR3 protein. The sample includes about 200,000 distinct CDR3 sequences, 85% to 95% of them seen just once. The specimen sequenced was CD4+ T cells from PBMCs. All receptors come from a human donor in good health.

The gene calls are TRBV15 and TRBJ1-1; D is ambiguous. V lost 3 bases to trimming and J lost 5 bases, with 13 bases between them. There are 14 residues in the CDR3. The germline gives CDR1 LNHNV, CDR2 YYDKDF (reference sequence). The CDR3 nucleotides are TGTGCCACCAGCAGGGGCCGTCTGGGAACTGAAGCTTTCTTT. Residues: CATSRGRLGTEAFF.

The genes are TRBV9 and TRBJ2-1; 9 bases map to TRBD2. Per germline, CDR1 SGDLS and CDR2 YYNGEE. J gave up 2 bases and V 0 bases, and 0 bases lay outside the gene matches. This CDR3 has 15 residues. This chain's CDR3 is CASSVVAGAYNEQFF. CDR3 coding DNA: TGTGCCAGCAGCGTAGTAGCGGGAGCCTACAATGAGCAGTTCTTC.

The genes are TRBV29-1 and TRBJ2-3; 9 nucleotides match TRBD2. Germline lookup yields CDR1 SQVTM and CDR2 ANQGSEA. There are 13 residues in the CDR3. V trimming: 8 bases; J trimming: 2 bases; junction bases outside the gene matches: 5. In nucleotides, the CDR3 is TGCAGCCTATCTAGCGGGATCACAGATACGCAGTATTTT. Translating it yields CSLSSGITDTQYF.

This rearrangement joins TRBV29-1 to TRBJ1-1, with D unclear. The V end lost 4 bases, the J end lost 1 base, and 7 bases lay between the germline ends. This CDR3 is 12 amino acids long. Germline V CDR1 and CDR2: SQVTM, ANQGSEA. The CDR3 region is CSVGFANTEAFF. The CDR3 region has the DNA TGCAGCGTTGGATTTGCGAACACTGAAGCTTTCTTT.

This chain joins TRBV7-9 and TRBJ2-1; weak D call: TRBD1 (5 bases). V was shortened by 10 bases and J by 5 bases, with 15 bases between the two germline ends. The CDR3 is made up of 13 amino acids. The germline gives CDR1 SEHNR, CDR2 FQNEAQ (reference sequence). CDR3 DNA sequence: TGTGCCACCTCCTCGGACACTGACAATGAGCAGTTCTTC. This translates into CATSSDTDNEQFF.

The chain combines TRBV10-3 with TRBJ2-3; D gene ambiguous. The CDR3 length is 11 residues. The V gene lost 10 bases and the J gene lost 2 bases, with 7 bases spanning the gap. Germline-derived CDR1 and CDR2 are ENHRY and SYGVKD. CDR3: CATSITDTQYF. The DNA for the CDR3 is TGTGCCACCTCAATCACAGATACGCAGTATTTT.

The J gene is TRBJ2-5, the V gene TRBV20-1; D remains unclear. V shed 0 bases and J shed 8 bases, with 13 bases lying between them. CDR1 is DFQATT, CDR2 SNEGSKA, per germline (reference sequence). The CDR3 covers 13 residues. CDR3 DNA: TGCAGTGCTAGAGATTACACAACAAGAACCCAGTACTTC. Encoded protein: CSARDYTTRTQYF.

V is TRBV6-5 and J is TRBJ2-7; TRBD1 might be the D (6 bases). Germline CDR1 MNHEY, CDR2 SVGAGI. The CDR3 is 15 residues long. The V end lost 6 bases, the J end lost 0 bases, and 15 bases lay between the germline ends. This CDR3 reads CASSLQGLSSYEQYF. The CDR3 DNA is TGTGCCAGCAGCCTACAGGGCCTAAGCTCCTACGAGCAGTACTTC.

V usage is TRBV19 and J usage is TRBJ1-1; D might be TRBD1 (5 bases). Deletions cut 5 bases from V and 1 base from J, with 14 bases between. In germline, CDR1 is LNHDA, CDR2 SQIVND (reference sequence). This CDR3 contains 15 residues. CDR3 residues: CASSSGTAKNTEAFF. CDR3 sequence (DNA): TGTGCCAGTAGTTCCGGGACCGCCAAGAACACTGAAGCTTTCTTT.

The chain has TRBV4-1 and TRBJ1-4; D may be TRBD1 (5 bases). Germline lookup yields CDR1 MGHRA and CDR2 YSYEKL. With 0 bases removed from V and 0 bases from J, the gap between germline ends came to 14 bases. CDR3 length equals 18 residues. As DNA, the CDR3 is TGCGCCAGCAGCCAAGATCGCCCCGGGACTTCAACTAATGAAAAACTGTTTTTT. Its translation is CASSQDRPGTSTNEKLFF.

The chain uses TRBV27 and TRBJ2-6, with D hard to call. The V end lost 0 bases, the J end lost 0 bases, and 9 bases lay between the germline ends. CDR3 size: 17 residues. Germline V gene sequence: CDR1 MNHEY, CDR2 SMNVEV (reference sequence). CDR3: CASSLSPSSSGANVLTF. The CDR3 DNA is TGTGCCAGCAGTTTATCGCCCTCTAGCTCTGGGGCCAACGTCCTGACTTTC.

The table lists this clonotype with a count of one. The CDR3, as DNA: TGTGCCAGTAGTATAATCGCAGGGGCGTTCCCATCACCCCAGCATTTT. Translating gives CASSIIAGAFPSPQHF. The chain employs TRBV19 and TRBJ1-5, with D tentatively TRBD1 (6 bases). In germline, CDR1 is LNHDA, CDR2 SQIVND (reference sequence). The CDR3 covers 16 residues. Trimming cost V 2 bases and J 10 bases, with 21 bases left between them.

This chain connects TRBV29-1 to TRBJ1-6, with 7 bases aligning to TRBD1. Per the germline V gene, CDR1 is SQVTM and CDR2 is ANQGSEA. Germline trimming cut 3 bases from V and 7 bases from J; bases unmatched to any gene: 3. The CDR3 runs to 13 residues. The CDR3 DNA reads TGCAGCGTTGAGGGACAGCGAAATTCACCCCTCCACTTT. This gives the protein CSVEGQRNSPLHF.

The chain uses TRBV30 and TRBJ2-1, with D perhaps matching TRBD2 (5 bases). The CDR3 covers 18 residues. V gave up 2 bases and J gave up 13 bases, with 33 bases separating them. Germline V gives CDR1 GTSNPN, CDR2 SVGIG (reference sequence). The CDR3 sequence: CAWSMPFAARGGYRKQFF. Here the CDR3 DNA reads TGTGCCTGGAGTATGCCCTTCGCGGCCCGAGGCGGGTATCGGAAACAGTTCTTC.

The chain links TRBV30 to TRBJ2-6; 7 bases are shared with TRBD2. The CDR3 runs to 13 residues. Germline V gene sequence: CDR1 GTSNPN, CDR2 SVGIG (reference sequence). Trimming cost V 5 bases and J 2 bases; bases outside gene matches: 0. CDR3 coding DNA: TGTGCCTGGGGACTAGCTGGGGCCAACGTCCTGACTTTC. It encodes CAWGLAGANVLTF. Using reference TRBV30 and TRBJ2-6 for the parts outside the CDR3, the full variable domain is SQTIHQWPATLVQPVGSPLSLECTVEGTSNPNLYWYRQAAGRGLQLLFYSVGIGQISSEVPQNLSASRPQDRQFILSSKKLLLSDSGFYLCAWGLAGANVLTFGAGSRLTVL.

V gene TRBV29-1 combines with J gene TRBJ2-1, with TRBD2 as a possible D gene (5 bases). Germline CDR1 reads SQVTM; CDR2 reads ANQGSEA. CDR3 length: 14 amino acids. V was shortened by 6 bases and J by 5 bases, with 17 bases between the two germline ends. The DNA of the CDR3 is TGCAGCGTAGACTACGGACTGGCAAACAATGAGCAGTTCTTC. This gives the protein CSVDYGLANNEQFF.

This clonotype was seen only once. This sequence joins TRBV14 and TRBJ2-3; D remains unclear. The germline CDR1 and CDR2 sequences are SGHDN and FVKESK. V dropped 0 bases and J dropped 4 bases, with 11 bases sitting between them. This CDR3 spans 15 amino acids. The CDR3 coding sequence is TGTGCCAGCAGCCAAGAAGTCGGAGCCGCAGATACGCAGTATTTT. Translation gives CASSQEVGAADTQYF.

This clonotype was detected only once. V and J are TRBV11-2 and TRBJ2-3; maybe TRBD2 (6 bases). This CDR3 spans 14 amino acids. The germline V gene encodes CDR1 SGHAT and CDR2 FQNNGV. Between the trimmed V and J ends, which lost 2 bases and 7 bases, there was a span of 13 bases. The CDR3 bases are TGTGCCAGCAGCTTACAGGGAGGTTTTAATACGCAGTATTTT. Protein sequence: CASSLQGGFNTQYF.

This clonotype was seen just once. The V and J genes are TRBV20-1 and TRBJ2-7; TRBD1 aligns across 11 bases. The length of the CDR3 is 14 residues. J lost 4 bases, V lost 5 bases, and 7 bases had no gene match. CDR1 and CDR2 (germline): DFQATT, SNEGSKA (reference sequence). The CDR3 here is CSAGGQGEIYEQYV. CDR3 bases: TGCAGTGCTGGGGGACAGGGGGAAATTTACGAGCAGTACGTC.

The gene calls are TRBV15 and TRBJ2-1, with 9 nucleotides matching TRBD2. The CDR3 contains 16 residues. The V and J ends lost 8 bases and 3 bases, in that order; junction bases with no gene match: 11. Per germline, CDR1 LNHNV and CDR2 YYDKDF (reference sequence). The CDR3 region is CATLGGRAGRYNEQFF. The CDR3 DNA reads TGTGCCACCTTAGGCGGGAGGGCCGGTCGCTACAATGAGCAGTTCTTC.

The CDR3 coding sequence is TGTGCCAGCAGTTTAGCCCGGGACAGGTACACAGATACGCAGTATTTT. Amino acids: CASSLARDRYTDTQYF. V usage is TRBV12-3 or TRBV12-4 and J usage is TRBJ2-3, with 8 bases aligning to TRBD1. Germline trimming cut 0 bases from V and 2 bases from J; bases unmatched to any gene: 4. CDR3 length: 16 residues.

The CDR3 loop reads CATQGFDYGYTF. CDR3 nucleotides: TGTGCCACACAGGGATTCGACTATGGCTACACCTTC. The chain recombines TRBV28 with TRBJ1-2; D perhaps matches TRBD1 (6 bases). This CDR3 spans 12 amino acids. The V and J ends lost 10 bases and 3 bases respectively, with 12 bases between them. Germline V CDR1 and CDR2: MDHEN, SYDVKM.